This section outlines one T cell receptor (beta chain) sequence together with its context. The antigen remains unidentified. The data were taken from a study of T cell responses to AZD1222 COVID-19 vaccine. Study-level points and caveats: Mostly white British, mostly female donors; authors suggested clonal diversity may be underestimated. Distributed over spike, vaccine-associated CD4 TCRs predominated at 160-218 and 743-854. At study baseline, merely six AZD1222 recipients were seropositive. Nearly half of the spike-specific TCRs reportedly recognize variant regions that carry no mutations.

The V segment lost 0 bases and the J segment 2 bases; nucleotides outside the gene matches: 7. Germline CDR1 SGHTA, CDR2 FQGTGA. This CDR3 comprises 17 residues. Sequenced by immunoSEQ multiplex PCR; TCRdb stores in-frame clones only, minus some. The sample includes 86,000 or so clones, around nine tenths of them seen just once. The TCR comes from an adult who received the AZD1222 COVID-19 vaccine. The V call is TRBV7-3, the J call TRBJ2-3; 8 nucleotides agree with TRBD1. Here the sequenced sample was peripheral blood, taken 28 days after the second AZD1222 dose. The CDR3 is CASSLTPTGAATDTQYF. The CDR3, as DNA: TGTGCCAGCAGCTTAACTCCGACAGGGGCCGCCACAGATACGCAGTATTTT.